This is a list of T cell receptor beta chains from one sample in a study of cytomegalovirus exposure and HLA in healthy donors. Profiling relied on immunoSEQ multiplex PCR, and the TCRdb table lists in-frame clones only, not all of them. The data contain some 130,000 clones, under 75% of them singletons. Input material: PBMCs. These receptors were obtained from a woman aged 40 to 50 in good health and CMV-seronegative. Both conserved end residues are part of each CDR3. The order of the fields is D gene, V gene, clone size, J gene, CDR3 DNA, CDR3 protein. The D gene is left open where the match is weak. Clone sizes are given selectively: once, few, many, or a class where the clone is expanded.

d_gene: TRBD2; v_gene: TRBV6-5; abundance: -; j_gene: TRBJ2-4; CDR3nt: TGTGCCAGCAGTTACCAAGCGGGGGCGGGAAACATTCAGTACTTC; CDR3aa: CASSYQAGAGNIQYF
d_gene: -; v_gene: TRBV5-6; abundance: -; j_gene: TRBJ2-2; CDR3nt: TGTGCCAGCAGCTTCCAGGGGAGCGGGGAGCTGTTTTTT; CDR3aa: CASSFQGSGELFF
d_gene: -; v_gene: TRBV6-1; abundance: -; j_gene: TRBJ2-5; CDR3nt: TGTGCCAGCAGGTGGGCAGCCCAAGAGACCCAGTACTTC; CDR3aa: CASRWAAQETQYF
d_gene: TRBD1; v_gene: TRBV7-2; abundance: -; j_gene: TRBJ1-5; CDR3nt: TGTGCCAGCAGCTCGTGGACAGGCCATAGCAATCAGCCCCAGCATTTT; CDR3aa: CASSSWTGHSNQPQHF
d_gene: -; v_gene: TRBV5-1; abundance: few; j_gene: TRBJ2-3; CDR3nt: TGCGCCAGCAGCTTCCGGGACACAGATACGCAGTATTTT; CDR3aa: CASSFRDTDTQYF
d_gene: -; v_gene: TRBV29-1; abundance: -; j_gene: TRBJ1-2; CDR3nt: TGCAGCGTGGCTACAGGGAGCACTAACTATGGCTACACCTTC; CDR3aa: CSVATGSTNYGYTF
d_gene: -; v_gene: TRBV6-6; abundance: -; j_gene: TRBJ2-5; CDR3nt: TGTGCCAGCAAAGGGGGTGGGCATCTTAGAACGGGGACCCAGTACTTC; CDR3aa: CASKGGGHLRTGTQYF
d_gene: -; v_gene: TRBV30; abundance: -; j_gene: TRBJ2-4; CDR3nt: TGTGCCTGGAGCGTAGGGGCCAATCCACCAAACATTCAGTACTTC; CDR3aa: CAWSVGANPPNIQYF
d_gene: -; v_gene: TRBV5-1; abundance: few; j_gene: TRBJ1-2; CDR3nt: TGCGCCAGCAGCTTGGTACGGGGAGTCTATGGCTACACCTTC; CDR3aa: CASSLVRGVYGYTF
d_gene: -; v_gene: TRBV11-2; abundance: -; j_gene: TRBJ2-3; CDR3nt: TGTGCCAGCATCCCGAGGGCAGACAGCACAGATACGCAGTATTTT; CDR3aa: CASIPRADSTDTQYF
d_gene: TRBD2; v_gene: TRBV4-3; abundance: few; j_gene: TRBJ2-1; CDR3nt: TGCGCCAGCAGCCACCTAGCGGGGGGCGACAATGAGCAGTTCTTC; CDR3aa: CASSHLAGGDNEQFF
d_gene: TRBD2; v_gene: TRBV9; abundance: -; j_gene: TRBJ2-3; CDR3nt: TGTGCCAGCAGCGTATCCCCTAGCGGGGGGGCATATACGCAGTATTTT; CDR3aa: CASSVSPSGGAYTQYF
d_gene: -; v_gene: TRBV7-2; abundance: -; j_gene: TRBJ1-3; CDR3nt: TGTGCCAGCAGCTACGGTGGAAACACCATATATTTT; CDR3aa: CASSYGGNTIYF
d_gene: -; v_gene: TRBV4-3; abundance: few; j_gene: TRBJ1-1; CDR3nt: TGCGCCAGCAGCCAAGATAGGGATATACGGCGGGGAGCTTTCTTT; CDR3aa: CASSQDRDIRRGAFF
d_gene: TRBD2; v_gene: TRBV9; abundance: few; j_gene: TRBJ2-3; CDR3nt: TGTGCCAGCAGCCCACCCTTGCCTGACACTAGCGCTACAGATACGCAGTATTTT; CDR3aa: CASSPPLPDTSATDTQYF
d_gene: -; v_gene: TRBV29-1; abundance: -; j_gene: TRBJ1-1; CDR3nt: TGCAGCGCCGGTCGAAGTAGGAACACTGAAGCTTTCTTT; CDR3aa: CSAGRSRNTEAFF
d_gene: TRBD1; v_gene: TRBV14; abundance: -; j_gene: TRBJ1-2; CDR3nt: TGTGCCAGCAGCCAAGAAGGACAGGGTAACTATGGCTACACCTTC; CDR3aa: CASSQEGQGNYGYTF
d_gene: -; v_gene: TRBV7-2; abundance: -; j_gene: TRBJ1-2; CDR3nt: TGTGCCAGCAGCTTAGCCACAGCATGGGGCACAGACTATGGCTACACCTTC; CDR3aa: CASSLATAWGTDYGYTF
d_gene: -; v_gene: TRBV2; abundance: -; j_gene: TRBJ2-5; CDR3nt: TGTGCCAGCAGTGAAGGGACAAAGAAAGAGACCCAGTACTTC; CDR3aa: CASSEGTKKETQYF
d_gene: -; v_gene: TRBV29-1; abundance: -; j_gene: TRBJ1-1; CDR3nt: TGCAGCGTTGAAGATAACCGGGCTGAAGCTTTCTTT; CDR3aa: CSVEDNRAEAFF
d_gene: TRBD1; v_gene: TRBV29-1; abundance: once; j_gene: TRBJ1-1; CDR3nt: TGCAGCGGGTCGGGACAGATGAACACTGAAGCTTTCTTT; CDR3aa: CSGSGQMNTEAFF
d_gene: TRBD1; v_gene: TRBV27; abundance: -; j_gene: TRBJ1-2; CDR3nt: TGTGCCAGCAGTCCGAAGACAGGGGGAGCCTTCTATGGCTACACCTTC; CDR3aa: CASSPKTGGAFYGYTF
d_gene: TRBD1; v_gene: TRBV5-1; abundance: -; j_gene: TRBJ2-7; CDR3nt: TGCGCCAGCAGCCCCGGGGACAGCACCTACGAGCAGTACTTC; CDR3aa: CASSPGDSTYEQYF
d_gene: TRBD1; v_gene: TRBV2; abundance: -; j_gene: TRBJ1-1; CDR3nt: TGTGCCAGCAGTGACATCGGGACAGTTAACACTGAAGCTTTCTTT; CDR3aa: CASSDIGTVNTEAFF
d_gene: -; v_gene: TRBV27; abundance: few; j_gene: TRBJ1-2; CDR3nt: TGTGCCAGCAGACCCCCCGGGAACAGAGCTAACTATGGCTACACCTTC; CDR3aa: CASRPPGNRANYGYTF
d_gene: -; v_gene: TRBV5-4; abundance: few; j_gene: TRBJ2-1; CDR3nt: TGTGCCACTAACCGGGACTCGACCTACAATGAGCAGTTCTTC; CDR3aa: CATNRDSTYNEQFF